This T cell receptor (beta chain) was captured by sequencing in a study of shared clonotypes between healthy human individuals. Whole-study context: Three plates were used per donor for CD4 naive, three for CD4 memory, two for CD8 naive and one for CD8 memory.

The CDR3 extends over 16 amino acids. The germline V gene has CDR1 WSHSY and CDR2 SAAADI. The V and J ends lost 6 bases and 0 bases respectively, with 18 bases between them. The protocol was immunoSEQ multiplex PCR, while the TCRdb copy is restricted to in-frame clones and leaves out a portion. The table lists some 1.4 million clones, around 97% of them singletons. The chain recombines TRBV10-2 with TRBJ2-7; D is possibly TRBD1 (6 bases). The sequence derives from a young man in good health. Sequencing input: naive CD4+ T cells sorted from blood. The subset: CD45RA+ positively selected. CDR3 protein: CASRGSGGQSSYEQYF. In nucleotides, the CDR3 is TGCGCCAGCAGGGGGAGTGGGGGCCAGAGCTCCTACGAGCAGTACTTC.